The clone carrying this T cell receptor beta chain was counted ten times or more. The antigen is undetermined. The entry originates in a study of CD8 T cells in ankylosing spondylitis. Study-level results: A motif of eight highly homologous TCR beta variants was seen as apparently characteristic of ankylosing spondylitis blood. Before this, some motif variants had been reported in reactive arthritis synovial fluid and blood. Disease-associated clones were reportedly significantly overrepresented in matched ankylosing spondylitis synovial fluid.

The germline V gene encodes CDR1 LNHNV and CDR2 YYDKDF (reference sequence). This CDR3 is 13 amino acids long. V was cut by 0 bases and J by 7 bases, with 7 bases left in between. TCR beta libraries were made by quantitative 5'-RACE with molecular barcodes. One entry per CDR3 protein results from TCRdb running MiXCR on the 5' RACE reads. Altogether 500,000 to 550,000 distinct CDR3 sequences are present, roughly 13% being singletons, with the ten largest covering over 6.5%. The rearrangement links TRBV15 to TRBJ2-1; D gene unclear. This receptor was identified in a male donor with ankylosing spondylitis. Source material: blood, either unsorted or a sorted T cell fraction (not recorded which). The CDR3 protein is CATSRDRLNEQFF. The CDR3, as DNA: TGTGCCACCAGCAGAGATCGTTTGAATGAGCAGTTCTTC.